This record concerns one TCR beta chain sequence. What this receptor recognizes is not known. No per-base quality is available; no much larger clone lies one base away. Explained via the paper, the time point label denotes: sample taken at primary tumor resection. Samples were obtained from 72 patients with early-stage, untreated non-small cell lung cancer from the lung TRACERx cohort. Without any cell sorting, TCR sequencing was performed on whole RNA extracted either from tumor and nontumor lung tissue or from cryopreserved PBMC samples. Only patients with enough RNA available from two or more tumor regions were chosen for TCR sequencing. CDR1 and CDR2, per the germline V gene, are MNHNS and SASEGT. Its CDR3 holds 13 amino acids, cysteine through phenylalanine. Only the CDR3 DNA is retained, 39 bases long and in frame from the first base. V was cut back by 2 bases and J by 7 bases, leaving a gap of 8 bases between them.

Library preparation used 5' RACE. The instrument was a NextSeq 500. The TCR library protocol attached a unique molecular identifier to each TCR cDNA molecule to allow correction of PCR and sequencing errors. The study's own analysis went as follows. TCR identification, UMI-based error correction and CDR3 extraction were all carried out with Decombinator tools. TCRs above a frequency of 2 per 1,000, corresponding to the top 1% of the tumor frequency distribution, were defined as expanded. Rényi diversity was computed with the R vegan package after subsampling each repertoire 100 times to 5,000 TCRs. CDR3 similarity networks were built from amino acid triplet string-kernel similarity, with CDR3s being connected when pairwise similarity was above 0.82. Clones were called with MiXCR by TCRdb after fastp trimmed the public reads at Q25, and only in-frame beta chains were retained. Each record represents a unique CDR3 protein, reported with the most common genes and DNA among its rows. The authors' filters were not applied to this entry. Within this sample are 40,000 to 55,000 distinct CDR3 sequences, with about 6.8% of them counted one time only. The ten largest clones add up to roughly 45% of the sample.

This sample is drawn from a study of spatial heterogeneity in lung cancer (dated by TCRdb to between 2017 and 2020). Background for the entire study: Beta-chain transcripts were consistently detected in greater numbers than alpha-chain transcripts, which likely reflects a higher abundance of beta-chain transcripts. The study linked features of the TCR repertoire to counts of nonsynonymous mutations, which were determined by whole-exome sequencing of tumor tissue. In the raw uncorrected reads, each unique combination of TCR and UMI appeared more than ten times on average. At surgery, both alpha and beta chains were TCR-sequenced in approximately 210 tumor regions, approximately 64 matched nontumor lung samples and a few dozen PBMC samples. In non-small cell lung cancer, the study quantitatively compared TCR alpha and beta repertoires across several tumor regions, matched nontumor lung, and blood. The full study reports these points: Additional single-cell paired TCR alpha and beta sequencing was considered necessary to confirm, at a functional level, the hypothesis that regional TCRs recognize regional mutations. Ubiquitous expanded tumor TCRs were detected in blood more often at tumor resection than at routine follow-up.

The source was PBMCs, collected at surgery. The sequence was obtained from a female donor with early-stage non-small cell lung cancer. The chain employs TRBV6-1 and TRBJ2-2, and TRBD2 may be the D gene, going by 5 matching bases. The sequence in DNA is TGTGCCAGCAGTGAACCCGGGATCGGGGAGCTGTTTTTT. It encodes CASSEPGIGELFF.